One and the same sample provided the 14 T cell receptor beta chains below, sequenced in a study of shared clonotypes between healthy human individuals. Measured with immunoSEQ multiplex PCR; TCRdb has only the in-frame clones, and not every one. Here the sample spans approximately 1,500,000 clones, approximately 96% being singletons. The source material was naive CD4+ T cells sorted from blood. Stated subset: CD45RA+ positively selected. These receptors originate from a man younger than 40 in good health.

V gene TRBV11-2 combines with J gene TRBJ1-2; 11 positions agree with TRBD1. Germline loops: CDR1 SGHAT, CDR2 FQNNGV. This CDR3 region has 14 residues. After removal of 6 bases from V and 8 bases from J, the junction contained 8 bases not matched to a gene. As DNA, the CDR3 is TGTGCCAGCAGTCCGGACAGGGGGCAGTCGGGCTACACCTTC. It encodes CASSPDRGQSGYTF. The whole variable domain, remainder taken from reference TRBV11-2 and TRBJ1-2, is EAGVAQSPRYKIIEKRQSVAFWCNPISGHATLYWYQQILGQGPKLLIQFQNNGVVDDSQLPKDRFSAERLKGVDSTLKIQPAKLEDSAVYLCASSPDRGQSGYTFGSGTRLTVV.

The sample holds one count of this clone. This chain uses TRBV25-1 with TRBJ2-7; possibly TRBD1 for D (5 bases). This CDR3 region has 12 residues. Trimming left V 11 bases short and J 2 bases short, with 13 bases between. Germline lookup yields CDR1 MGHDK and CDR2 SYGVNS. CDR3 sequence reads: CASRGSTYEQYF. CDR3 DNA: TGTGCCTCAAGGGGTTCGACCTACGAGCAGTACTTC.

This clone was seen once. The chain is built from TRBV6-1 and TRBJ2-1; D ambiguous. V dropped 7 bases and J dropped 5 bases, with 9 bases sitting between them. This CDR3 contains 12 residues. Germline V gene sequence: CDR1 MNHNS, CDR2 SASEGT. CDR3 protein: CASKSLNNEQFF. The DNA for the CDR3 is TGTGCCAGCAAATCACTTAACAATGAGCAGTTCTTC.

The rearrangement links TRBV10-3 to TRBJ1-1; tentatively, D is TRBD1 (6 bases). V lost 6 bases and J 0 bases, leaving 17 bases between the germline ends. The germline V gene encodes CDR1 ENHRY and CDR2 SYGVKD. This CDR3 has 16 amino acids. The CDR3 region is CAIRRDVTGLNTEAFF. DNA of the CDR3: TGTGCCATCAGACGAGACGTTACAGGGCTGAACACTGAAGCTTTCTTT.

V is TRBV7-2 and J is TRBJ2-7, with D possibly matching TRBD1 (6 bases). CDR3 size: 15 residues. V shed 0 bases and J shed 0 bases, with 9 bases lying between them. Germline CDR1 SGHTA, CDR2 FQGNSA. The CDR3 DNA reads TGTGCCAGCAGCTTAGCTGGGGGCCCCTCCTACGAGCAGTACTTC. Encoded protein: CASSLAGGPSYEQYF.

The chain carries TRBV19 and TRBJ2-5; 10 nucleotides agree with TRBD1. The CDR3 totals 15 residues. The V gene's germline CDR1 is LNHDA and CDR2 SQIVND (reference sequence). J was trimmed by 3 bases and V by 7 bases; bases with no gene match: 8. DNA for the CDR3: TGTGCCAGTAAAGGTGGCGGACAGGGGGAAGAGACCCAGTACTTC. The encoded protein is CASKGGGQGEETQYF.

The chain links TRBV6-5 to TRBJ2-1; D is unresolved. The V and J ends lost 6 bases and 8 bases respectively, with 8 bases between them. Germline V CDR1 and CDR2: MNHEY, SVGAGI. This CDR3 has 11 amino acids. CDR3 nucleotides: TGTGCCAGCAGCCATGGGTATGAGCAGTTCTTC. Translated: CASSHGYEQFF.

The chain links TRBV19 to TRBJ2-2, with 8 positions matching TRBD1. Germline lookup yields CDR1 LNHDA and CDR2 SQIVND (reference sequence). This CDR3 spans 14 amino acids. The trim removed 5 bases at V and 7 bases at J, leaving 6 bases unmatched. In DNA form, the CDR3 reads TGTGCCAGTAGTCTTACCGGACAGGGCGGGGAGCTGTTTTTT. Amino acids: CASSLTGQGGELFF.

This clone was seen only once. The genes are TRBV2 and TRBJ2-3; D call uncertain. Germline V gene data show CDR1 as SNHLY and CDR2 as FYNNEI. The CDR3 is 12 amino acids. Trimming left V 7 bases short and J 4 bases short, with 9 bases between. The CDR3 DNA reads as TGTGCCAGCACCCCTGGATCAGATACGCAGTATTTT. This gives the protein CASTPGSDTQYF.

In its sample, this clone was seen a few times. V and J are TRBV4-1 and TRBJ2-1; 9 nucleotides agree with TRBD1. This CDR3 has 15 residues. The J segment lost 8 bases and the V segment lost 1 base, leaving 6 bases of the junction unmatched. Germline V lookup: CDR1 MGHRA, CDR2 YSYEKL. CDR3 in amino acids: CASSQVGQGMDEQFF. The CDR3 nucleotides are TGCGCCAGCAGCCAAGTTGGACAGGGGATGGATGAGCAGTTCTTC.

The chain links TRBV21-1 to TRBJ2-7; TRBD2 was called by the table and not checked on the DNA. TRBV21-1 is noted as a pseudogene. There are 18 residues in the CDR3. This chain's CDR3 is CASSKALSSGYSSYEQYF. The CDR3 nucleotides are TGTGCCAGCAGCAAAGCGCTATCTAGCGGGTATAGCTCCTACGAGCAGTACTTC.

The V and J genes are TRBV10-3 and TRBJ2-7, with TRBD2 matching over 8 bases. Germline trimming cut 6 bases from V and 5 bases from J; bases unmatched to any gene: 18. Germline CDR1 reads ENHRY; CDR2 reads SYGVKD. This CDR3 is built from 17 residues. The CDR3 reads CAISVSHGGGSMDEQYF. The CDR3, as DNA: TGTGCCATCAGCGTGAGTCATGGCGGGGGGAGTATGGACGAGCAGTACTTC.

This clone was seen a single time. Additional DNA sequences in this sample encode the identical CDR3. V and J are TRBV5-1 and TRBJ2-7, with 9 bases lining up with TRBD1. The length of the CDR3 is 14 residues. Germline-derived CDR1 and CDR2 are SGHRS and YFSETQ. The V gene end was trimmed by 4 bases and the J gene end by 3 bases; junction bases not matched to a gene: 5. CDR3 nucleotides: TGCGCCAGCAGCCCGGACAGGGGCGACTACGAGCAGTACTTC. Translating it yields CASSPDRGDYEQYF.

The rearrangement links TRBV28 to TRBJ1-5; perhaps TRBD1 as D (6 bases). This CDR3 region has 15 residues. Trimming pared 5 bases from V and 0 bases from J, leaving 11 bases between. From germline, CDR1 is MDHEN and CDR2 SYDVKM. CDR3 coding DNA: TGTGCCAGCAGTCAAGGGGGGAATAGCAATCAGCCCCAGCATTTT. Its protein is CASSQGGNSNQPQHF.